Listed below are T cell receptor beta chains from one sample, sequenced in a study of OX40 agonist ivuxolimab in advanced cancers. Here immunoSEQ multiplex PCR was the method, and the copy in TCRdb shows in-frame clones only, minus some. Of 55,000 to 70,000 clones in the sample, approximately 82% were seen once. The material was CD4+ or CD8+ T cells sorted from blood, obtained in a trial of the OX40 agonist ivuxolimab. These receptor sequences come from an adult with an advanced solid tumor such as melanoma, head and neck, liver or kidney cancer. Each CDR3 is given with its conserved first and last residue. A D gene is named only where the DNA matches it firmly. The size of a clone is reported for some rows only, either as once, few or many, or as a class for expanded clones.

CASSQGTQLLETQYF	TGCGCCAGCAGCCAAGGAACCCAGTTGCTGGAAACCCAGTACTTC	TRBV4-3	-	TRBJ2-5	15	-
CASSLEYSYNEQFF	TGCGCCAGCAGCTTGGAATACTCCTACAATGAGCAGTTCTTC	TRBV5-1	-	TRBJ2-1	14	-
CASRGRSSPNSPLHF	TGTGCCAGCAGGGGGCGCAGTAGCCCCAATTCACCCCTCCACTTT	TRBV2	-	TRBJ1-6	15	-
CARSPGVPQDDEQFF	TGTGCCAGAAGCCCCGGAGTCCCTCAGGATGATGAGCAGTTCTTC	TRBV5-3	-	TRBJ2-1	15	-
CASSERTEGIGYTF	TGTGCCAGCAGTGAGAGGACGGAGGGGATAGGCTACACCTTC	TRBV6-5	-	TRBJ1-2	14	once
CAWSVLRPNNEQYF	TGTGCCTGGAGTGTTCTAAGGCCAAACAACGAGCAGTACTTC	TRBV30	-	TRBJ2-7	14	-
CASSIGQGPDNSPLHF	TGTGCCAGTAGTATAGGGCAGGGCCCGGACAATTCACCCCTCCACTTT	TRBV19	-	TRBJ1-6	16	-
CASSVSGTGVSETQYF	TGTGCCAGCTCAGTGTCCGGGACAGGGGTTTCGGAGACCCAGTACTTC	TRBV18	TRBD1	TRBJ2-5	16	-
CASSMMKGAQYF	TGCGCCAGCAGTATGATGAAGGGGGCGCAGTATTTT	TRBV10-2	-	TRBJ2-3	12	-
CASGRLDNQPQHF	TGTGCCAGTGGCAGGTTGGACAATCAGCCCCAGCATTTT	TRBV19	-	TRBJ1-5	13	few
CASSLMMGTGAANTEAFF	TGTGCCAGCTCCCTCATGATGGGGACAGGGGCCGCGAACACTGAAGCTTTCTTT	TRBV18	TRBD1	TRBJ1-1	18	-
CASRGWGFENGNTIYF	TGTGCCAGTAGGGGTTGGGGGTTTGAGAATGGAAACACCATATATTTT	TRBV2	-	TRBJ1-3	16	-
CAITSGARNQPQHF	TGTGCCATCACCTCAGGGGCAAGGAATCAGCCCCAGCATTTT	TRBV10-3	-	TRBJ1-5	14	-
CASSRQGLSNQPQHF	TGTGCCAGCAGTAGACAGGGCCTTAGCAATCAGCCCCAGCATTTT	TRBV2	TRBD1	TRBJ1-5	15	few
CASSPRQGSGELFF	TGTGCCAGCAGCCCCCGACAGGGTTCCGGGGAGCTGTTTTTT	TRBV9	TRBD1	TRBJ2-2	14	-
CASRGPGLHTEAFF	TGTGCCAGTAGGGGGCCAGGGTTACACACTGAAGCTTTCTTT	TRBV19	-	TRBJ1-1	14	-
CASSQGHGNEQFF	TGTGCCAGCAGCCAAGGTCACGGGAATGAGCAGTTCTTC	TRBV14	-	TRBJ2-1	13	-
CASRGTTDTQYF	TGTGCCTCTCGCGGAACGACAGATACGCAGTATTTT	TRBV6-5	-	TRBJ2-3	12	-
CAISESILHTGELFF	TGTGCCATCAGTGAGTCGATCTTGCACACCGGGGAGCTGTTTTTT	TRBV10-3	-	TRBJ2-2	15	-
CASRARRFTSPLHF	TGTGCCAGCAGAGCCCGACGGTTTACTTCACCCCTCCACTTT	TRBV6-6	-	TRBJ1-6	14	-
CASSLRGSSHEQYF	TGTGCCAGCAGCCTCAGGGGTAGTTCCCACGAGCAGTACTTC	TRBV27	-	TRBJ2-7	14	-
CASSDQSEQFF	TGTGCCAGCAGCGATCAAAGTGAGCAGTTCTTC	TRBV5-5	-	TRBJ2-1	11	-
CASSELYEQYF	TGTGCCAGCAGTGAGTTATACGAGCAGTACTTC	TRBV2	-	TRBJ2-7	11	-
CASSSETGGGLFF	TGCGCCAGCAGCTCGGAGACAGGTGGGGGACTGTTTTTT	TRBV5-1	-	TRBJ1-4	13	-
CAACWATNEKLFF	TGTGCCGCGTGCTGGGCAACTAATGAAAAACTGTTTTTT	TRBV30	-	TRBJ1-4	13	-
CASSAAGALGANVLTF	TGTGCCAGCAGCGCCGCAGGGGCGCTCGGGGCCAACGTCCTGACTTTC	TRBV9	-	TRBJ2-6	16	-
CASSQEGPGLGLGGYTF	TGCGCCAGCAGCCAAGAGGGACCTGGACTAGGGCTGGGGGGCTACACCTTC	TRBV4-3	-	TRBJ1-2	17	-
CASGARYTEAFF	TGTGCCAGCGGGGCTAGGTACACTGAAGCTTTCTTT	TRBV6-1	-	TRBJ1-1	12	-
CASSGGQSPYNSPLHF	TGTGCCAGCAGCGGTGGACAGAGCCCTTATAATTCACCCCTCCACTTT	TRBV5-4	-	TRBJ1-6	16	once
CATSKEVVYEQYF	TGTGCCACCAGCAAGGAGGTGGTCTACGAGCAGTACTTC	TRBV15	-	TRBJ2-7	13	-
CASSSLGGMGNEQFF	TGTGCCAGCAGCTCCCTAGGGGGTATGGGGAATGAGCAGTTCTTC	TRBV7-3	-	TRBJ2-1	15	-
CASSPLGGRPDTQYF	TGTGCCAGCAGCCCCTTGGGGGGGCGACCAGATACGCAGTATTTT	TRBV5-4	-	TRBJ2-3	15	-
CASSPTGRGGTDTQYF	TGTGCCAGCAGCCCAACGGGGCGGGGGGGCACAGATACGCAGTATTTT	TRBV5-4	TRBD2	TRBJ2-3	16	-
CASSLRPFYEQYF	TGCGCCAGCAGCTTACGACCCTTTTACGAGCAGTACTTC	TRBV5-1	-	TRBJ2-7	13	-
CASSYDGGSTDTQYF	TGTGCCAGCAGTTACGACGGGGGCAGCACAGATACGCAGTATTTT	TRBV6-5	-	TRBJ2-3	15	-
CASSEQGAGDTIYF	TGCGCCAGTTCAGAACAGGGGGCAGGTGACACCATATATTTT	TRBV5-1	TRBD1	TRBJ1-3	14	once
CARKTGVFYEQYF	TGTGCCAGGAAGACAGGGGTTTTCTACGAGCAGTACTTC	TRBV6-5	TRBD1	TRBJ2-7	13	-
CASSFGQNYEQYF	TGTGCCAGCAGCTTTGGACAGAACTACGAGCAGTACTTC	TRBV11-3	-	TRBJ2-7	13	-
CASSLGQPYEQYF	TGTGCCAGCAGTCTGGGACAGCCCTACGAGCAGTACTTC	TRBV28	TRBD1	TRBJ2-7	13	-
CASSPGRARLGYTF	TGTGCCAGCAGCCCGGGGCGGGCTAGGCTTGGCTACACCTTC	TRBV5-6	-	TRBJ1-2	14	-
CASTSTGITGELFF	TGTGCCAGTACGAGTACAGGGATCACCGGGGAGCTGTTTTTT	TRBV5-8	-	TRBJ2-2	14	-
CASLTTGGTFKGYGYTF	TGTGCCAGCCTCACTACAGGGGGCACCTTTAAAGGCTATGGCTACACCTTC	TRBV28	TRBD1	TRBJ1-2	17	-
CASSRGDGGSVQYF	TGTGCCAGCTCACGGGGGGACGGAGGTTCCGTTCAGTACTTC	TRBV18	-	TRBJ2-4	14	few
CASSFGQAPSYEQYF	TGCGCCAGCAGCTTCGGACAGGCCCCCTCCTACGAGCAGTACTTC	TRBV5-1	TRBD1	TRBJ2-7	15	-
CASTDLPDVVGYTF	TGTGCCAGCACCGACCTTCCGGACGTTGTCGGCTACACCTTC	TRBV9	-	TRBJ1-2	14	-
CAISAPGQDYGYTF	TGTGCCATCAGTGCCCCAGGACAGGACTATGGCTACACCTTC	TRBV10-3	TRBD1	TRBJ1-2	14	-
CASSPAWTVTGELFF	TGTGCCAGCAGCCCAGCCTGGACAGTCACCGGGGAGCTGTTTTTT	TRBV7-3	-	TRBJ2-2	15	-
CASSPGRLYGYTF	TGTGCCAGCAGCCCGGGACGCCTCTATGGCTACACCTTC	TRBV7-2	-	TRBJ1-2	13	-
CASSLVGGIHAFF	TGTGCCAGCAGCTTAGTCGGGGGAATTCACGCTTTCTTT	TRBV7-2	-	TRBJ1-1	13	-
CASSPRTGTGNNEQFF	TGTGCCAGCAGCCCACGTACCGGGACAGGCAACAATGAGCAGTTCTTC	TRBV11-3	TRBD1	TRBJ2-1	16	-
CSVDQGGANYGYTF	TGCAGCGTTGACCAGGGAGGGGCTAACTATGGCTACACCTTC	TRBV29-1	-	TRBJ1-2	14	-
CASSIGRINNEQFF	TGTGCCAGTAGTATTGGACGGATTAACAATGAGCAGTTCTTC	TRBV19	-	TRBJ2-1	14	-
CASSYWTVNEQFF	TGTGCCAGCAGCTATTGGACAGTCAATGAGCAGTTCTTC	TRBV2	-	TRBJ2-1	13	-